The entry below gives a single T cell receptor (beta chain) sequence along with its context. Methods used by the authors: Scientists estimated how many nucleated cells there were by amplifying reference gene primers. The repertoire was sequenced with immunoSEQ multiplex PCR; TCRdb's copy has only in-frame clones and lacks some. Clonal size and the V and J genes are those of that table, whereas D and trimming came from the DNA. The table records tens of thousands of clones, 78% of them present only once. This specimen belongs to a study of blood T cell repertoires in COVID-19. As for the study in general: The United States, Italy and Spain supplied acute and convalescent COVID-19 samples. T cells, B-cell-depleted T cells, or PBMCs supplied cDNA or gDNA.

The CDR3 is 13 residues long. Per germline, CDR1 LNHDA and CDR2 SQIVND (reference sequence). V trimming: 2 bases; J trimming: 10 bases; junction bases outside the gene matches: 2. This receptor was obtained from a human donor in a cohort sampled during active COVID-19. Material for sequencing was peripheral blood. The gene calls are TRBV19 and TRBJ2-1; TRBD2 aligns across 10 bases. CDR3 residues: CASSIIAGGEQFF. The CDR3 nucleotides read TGTGCCAGTAGTATAATAGCGGGGGGAGAGCAGTTCTTC. The variable domain in full, completed from reference TRBV19 and TRBJ2-1, reads DGGITQSPKYLFRKEGQNVTLSCEQNLNHDAMYWYRQDPGQGLRLIYYSQIVNDFQKGDIAEGYSVSREKKESFPLTVTSAQKNPTAFYLCASSIIAGGEQFFGPGTRLTVL.